What follows are 28 T cell receptor beta chains derived from one specimen sequenced in a study of shared clonotypes between healthy human individuals. Profiling relied on immunoSEQ multiplex PCR, and the TCRdb table lists in-frame clones only, not all of them. This repertoire shows some 2,000,000 clones, about 94% found once; its top ten account for around 1.1%. The naive CD8 subset, CD45RO-negative cells positively selected for CCR7, excluded terminally differentiated effector memory CD45RA+ cells. Sequencing was performed on naive CD8+ T cells sorted from blood. These receptor sequences come from a young man in good health.

A note on this clone: Other DNA sequences in the same sample also yield this CDR3. The chain combines TRBV27 with TRBJ1-1; a weak D match, TRBD1 (5 bases). The CDR3 contains 14 residues. V gave up 3 bases and J gave up 1 base, with 9 bases separating them. Germline V gene lookup returns CDR1 MNHEY and CDR2 SMNVEV (reference sequence). The DNA for the CDR3 is TGTGCCAGCAGTTTCCTTCAGGGGAACACTGAAGCTTTCTTT. This encodes CASSFLQGNTEAFF.

This clone appeared once. The gene calls are TRBV4-3 and TRBJ2-3, with 7 positions matching TRBD2. Germline-derived CDR1 and CDR2 are LGHNA and YSLEER. CDR3 size: 17 residues. With 5 bases clipped from V and 4 bases from J, the junction kept 15 bases outside the gene matches. The CDR3 bases are TGCGCCAGCAGCGGAACTCAAACGGCGGGAGTCCCAGATACGCAGTATTTT. It specifies CASSGTQTAGVPDTQYF.

The chain uses TRBV29-1 and TRBJ2-2; 7 nucleotides agree with TRBD2. The CDR3 sequence is 14 residues long. Germline values: CDR1 SQVTM, CDR2 ANQGSEA. Trimming cost V 4 bases and J 6 bases; bases outside gene matches: 8. CDR3 loop: CSVAEGGPSGELFF. The CDR3 DNA follows: TGCAGCGTTGCGGAGGGAGGGCCATCCGGGGAGCTGTTTTTT.

The chain is built from TRBV2 and TRBJ2-5; 12 nucleotides line up with TRBD2. Germline V gene sequence: CDR1 SNHLY, CDR2 FYNNEI. This CDR3 contains 16 residues. Trimming took 5 bases from V and 1 from J; bases not matched to a gene: 5. This chain's CDR3 is CASSPGTSGPQETQYF. For the CDR3, the DNA is TGTGCCAGCAGTCCAGGGACTAGCGGGCCCCAAGAGACCCAGTACTTC.

The chain is built from TRBV11-2 and TRBJ2-2; 10 bases agree with TRBD2. The CDR3 has 16 amino acids. Germline CDR1 reads SGHAT; CDR2 reads FQNNGV. V was pared by 2 bases and J by 7 bases, with 7 bases of the junction left unmatched. The DNA of the CDR3 is TGTGCCAGCAGCTTAAGCCCGGGACTAGCGATCGGGGAGCTGTTTTTT. It specifies CASSLSPGLAIGELFF.

The V and J genes are TRBV5-1 and TRBJ1-1; the match to TRBD1 covers 11 bases. The CDR3 runs 16 residues. Germline V gene lookup returns CDR1 SGHRS and CDR2 YFSETQ. The V gene end was trimmed by 4 bases and the J gene end by 2 bases; junction bases not matched to a gene: 7. The CDR3 protein is CASSRPGTGGNTEAFF. For the CDR3, the DNA is TGCGCCAGCAGCCGGCCAGGGACAGGGGGTAACACTGAAGCTTTCTTT.

On this clone: Different DNA sequences within this sample yield the same CDR3. The chain joins TRBV19 to TRBJ2-7; D gene uncertain. V lost 6 bases, J lost 0 bases, and 9 bases lay in between. This CDR3 is built from 13 residues. CDR1 is LNHDA, CDR2 SQIVND, per germline (reference sequence). In DNA form, the CDR3 reads TGTGCCAGTAGCTCCGGGCCCTCCTACGAGCAGTACTTC. As protein: CASSSGPSYEQYF.

Turning to this clone: Other DNA sequences within the sample encode an identical CDR3. The chain employs TRBV27 and TRBJ2-7, with D possibly matching TRBD1 (6 bases). The CDR3 is 15 residues long. The V end was cut by 2 bases, the J end by 1 base, with 12 bases between. The germline V gene has CDR1 MNHEY and CDR2 SMNVEV (reference sequence). CDR3 loop: CASSLKGQSSYEQYF. The DNA of the CDR3 is TGTGCCAGCAGTTTAAAAGGACAGTCGTCCTACGAGCAGTACTTC.

The chain couples TRBV4-1 to TRBJ2-1, with D perhaps TRBD2 (5 bases). The CDR3 is 18 residues long. V lost 0 bases and J 5 bases, leaving 20 bases between the germline ends. CDR1 is MGHRA, CDR2 YSYEKL, per germline. This CDR3 is CASSQEADLANIHNEQFF. Written as DNA, the CDR3 is TGCGCCAGCAGCCAAGAGGCGGACTTAGCCAACATTCACAATGAGCAGTTCTTC.

V is TRBV10-1 and J is TRBJ2-3, with D uncertain. V lost 2 bases to trimming and J lost 3 bases, with 12 bases between them. The germline V gene has CDR1 WNHNN and CDR2 SYGVQD (reference sequence). The CDR3 is made up of 15 amino acids. The CDR3 DNA is TGCGCCAGCAGTGAGGTGGATCCTGGGACAGATACGCAGTATTTT. Its translation: CASSEVDPGTDTQYF.

The V and J genes are TRBV9 and TRBJ2-6; TRBD1 matches at 7 bases. Germline trimming cut 4 bases from V and 0 bases from J; bases unmatched to any gene: 7. Looked up from germline, CDR1 is SGDLS and CDR2 is YYNGEE. The CDR3 consists of 17 residues. Here the CDR3 DNA reads TGTGCCAGCAGCCGGGGACAGAGGATCTCTGGGGCCAACGTCCTGACTTTC. Protein sequence: CASSRGQRISGANVLTF.

This clone was recorded once. V and J are TRBV28 and TRBJ1-1; TRBD1 agrees at 7 bases. V lost 7 bases to trimming and J lost 4 bases; unmatched junction nucleotides: 6. Germline V lookup: CDR1 MDHEN, CDR2 SYDVKM. The CDR3 spans 13 residues. The CDR3 nucleotides read TGTGCCAGCAACTTTAGGGGGCGCACTGAAGCTTTCTTT. Protein: CASNFRGRTEAFF.

The chain combines TRBV5-5 with TRBJ2-4; D might be TRBD1 (8 bases). Trimming removed 5 bases from V and 7 bases from J, with 16 bases in between. The CDR3 has 14 residues. Germline CDR1 SGHKS, CDR2 YYEKEE (reference sequence). CDR3 coding DNA: TGTGCCAGCAGTTTCGGACAGGGAGGGAACATTCAGTACTTC. Its translation: CASSFGQGGNIQYF.

The chain recombines TRBV11-2 with TRBJ2-3, with 12 bases that match TRBD2. CDR1 is SGHAT and CDR2 is FQNNGV in the germline V gene. V was clipped by 5 bases and J by 6 bases; unmatched bases: 12. This CDR3 contains 17 residues. The CDR3 loop reads CASSNGLAGIIGDTQYF. The DNA of the CDR3 is TGTGCCAGCAGCAACGGACTAGCGGGAATTATCGGGGATACGCAGTATTTT.

V is TRBV7-8 and J is TRBJ1-3; D not certain. Trimming left V 2 bases short and J 0 bases short, with 8 bases between. CDR1 SGHVS and CDR2 FQNEAQ come from the germline V gene. The CDR3 totals 15 residues. CDR3 loop: CASSLMGISGNTIYF. DNA for the CDR3: TGTGCCAGCAGCTTAATGGGGATCTCTGGAAACACCATATATTTT.

The rearrangement links TRBV5-4 to TRBJ1-2; TRBD1 aligns across 9 bases. The CDR3 consists of 13 residues. Unmatched junction bases numbered 4, after V lost 2 bases and J lost 8 bases. CDR1 SGHNT and CDR2 YYREEE come from the germline V gene (reference sequence). CDR3 amino acids: CASSFTGGSGYTF. As DNA, the CDR3 is TGTGCCAGCAGCTTTACAGGGGGCAGCGGCTACACCTTC.

V usage is TRBV9 and J usage is TRBJ2-3, with 12 nucleotides matching TRBD2. CDR1 and CDR2 from the germline V gene are SGDLS and YYNGEE. The V segment lost 4 bases and the J segment 10 bases; nucleotides outside the gene matches: 10. CDR3 size: 15 residues. In nucleotides, the CDR3 is TGTGCCAGCAGCTCCGAGACTAGCGGGAGACCCGCGCAGTATTTT. This sequence encodes CASSSETSGRPAQYF.

A remark on this clone: Other DNA sequences of this sample code for an identical CDR3. The chain carries TRBV4-1 and TRBJ2-7; D gene uncertain. Germline V gene data show CDR1 as MGHRA and CDR2 as YSYEKL. The CDR3 extends over 13 amino acids. The V end lost 3 bases, the J end lost 0 bases, and 6 bases lay between the germline ends. The CDR3 nucleotides read TGCGCCAGCAGCCAGCTAGGCTCCTACGAGCAGTACTTC. Its translation: CASSQLGSYEQYF.

For this clone: A read error may produce the germline difference seen at one junction end. The chain joins TRBV5-4 to TRBJ1-2; D call uncertain. CDR3 length: 12 amino acids. The germline V gene has CDR1 SGHNT and CDR2 YYREEE (reference sequence). CDR3 bases: TGTGCCAGCAGGTTGGATAACTATGGCTACACCTTC. Protein product: CASRLDNYGYTF. Looking up the rest from reference TRBV5-4 and TRBJ1-2 gives the full variable domain: ETGVTQSPTHLIKTRGQQVTLRCSSQSGHNTVSWYQQALGQGPQFIFQYYREEENGRGNFPPRFSGLQFPNYSSELNVNALELDDSALYLCASRLDNYGYTFGSGTRLTVV.

V is TRBV6-5 and J is TRBJ2-7, with 8 bases that match TRBD1. The ends lost 7 bases at V and 6 bases at J; junction bases unmatched: 8. The CDR3 sequence is 13 residues long. The germline CDR1 and CDR2 sequences are MNHEY and SVGAGI. The CDR3 loop reads CASTATTGAEQYF. DNA of the CDR3: TGTGCCAGCACAGCAACGACAGGGGCCGAGCAGTACTTC.

V is TRBV2 and J is TRBJ1-1; maybe TRBD1 (6 bases). The CDR3 length is 15 residues. Trimming removed 5 bases at V and 0 bases at J, with 13 bases between. CDR1 is SNHLY and CDR2 is FYNNEI in the germline V gene. The CDR3 is CASSYLDSLNTEAFF. In DNA form, the CDR3 reads TGTGCCAGCAGTTACCTGGACAGTTTGAACACTGAAGCTTTCTTT.

The rearrangement uses TRBV4-1 and TRBJ2-1; 8 bases are a match to TRBD2. V lost 4 bases and J lost 0; bases outside the gene matches: 8. The CDR3 length is 17 residues. Germline CDR1 MGHRA, CDR2 YSYEKL. Here the CDR3 reads CASSPPIAGSSYNEQFF. As DNA, the CDR3 is TGCGCCAGCAGCCCACCCATAGCGGGAAGCTCCTACAATGAGCAGTTCTTC.

A word on this clone: The same CDR3 can be traced to other DNA sequences in this sample. The V gene is TRBV19, the J gene TRBJ1-2, with D uncertain. Trimming took 4 bases from V and 5 from J, leaving 8 bases between them. The CDR3 consists of 12 residues. Germline assignment: CDR1 LNHDA and CDR2 SQIVND (reference sequence). This CDR3 reads CASSKGSYGYTF. The CDR3 DNA reads TGTGCCAGTAGTAAGGGATCTTATGGCTACACCTTC.

This chain joins TRBV27 and TRBJ2-1, with 10 positions matching TRBD1. With V trimmed by 5 bases and J by 4 bases, 5 bases remained unmatched. Germline lookup yields CDR1 MNHEY and CDR2 SMNVEV (reference sequence). CDR3 length: 15 amino acids. CDR3 nucleotides: TGTGCCAGCAGTCAGGGACAGGGGCGGTACAATGAGCAGTTCTTC. Translating it yields CASSQGQGRYNEQFF.

The chain combines TRBV10-2 with TRBJ2-7; 8 bases align to TRBD1. Trimming took 0 bases from V and 3 from J; bases not matched to a gene: 7. CDR1 is WSHSY, CDR2 SAAADI, per germline. The CDR3 has 16 amino acids. CDR3 DNA sequence: TGCGCCAGCAGTGAGTCCTTCGACGACAGGGGCTACGAGCAGTACTTC. Amino acids: CASSESFDDRGYEQYF.

Details on this clone: Other DNA variants within this sample encode the same CDR3. The chain joins TRBV19 to TRBJ1-5; D remains unclear. The V gene lost 3 bases and the J gene lost 0 bases, with 9 bases spanning the gap. Looked up from germline, CDR1 is LNHDA and CDR2 is SQIVND (reference sequence). This CDR3 is 15 amino acids long. CDR3 sequence (DNA): TGTGCCAGTAGTATCGCGAGCTATAGCAATCAGCCCCAGCATTTT. Amino acid sequence: CASSIASYSNQPQHF.

The sample holds a few counts of this clone. The V and J genes are TRBV27 and TRBJ1-6; D is perhaps TRBD1 (5 bases). With 6 bases removed from V and 8 bases from J, the gap between germline ends came to 14 bases. Germline CDR1 is MNHEY and CDR2 is SMNVEV (reference sequence). This CDR3 is built from 14 residues. The CDR3 sequence is CASSLTGAYSPLHF. The DNA for the CDR3 is TGTGCCAGCAGCCTCACTGGGGCGTATTCACCCCTCCACTTT.

CDR3 nucleotide sequence: TGTGCCAGCACGGGAGATGGAAACACCATATATTTT. It codes for CASTGDGNTIYF. The J gene is TRBJ1-3, the V gene TRBV9; the D is unclear. Germline CDR1 and CDR2: SGDLS and YYNGEE. The CDR3 length is 12 residues. Trimming took 6 bases from V and 3 from J, leaving 7 bases between them.